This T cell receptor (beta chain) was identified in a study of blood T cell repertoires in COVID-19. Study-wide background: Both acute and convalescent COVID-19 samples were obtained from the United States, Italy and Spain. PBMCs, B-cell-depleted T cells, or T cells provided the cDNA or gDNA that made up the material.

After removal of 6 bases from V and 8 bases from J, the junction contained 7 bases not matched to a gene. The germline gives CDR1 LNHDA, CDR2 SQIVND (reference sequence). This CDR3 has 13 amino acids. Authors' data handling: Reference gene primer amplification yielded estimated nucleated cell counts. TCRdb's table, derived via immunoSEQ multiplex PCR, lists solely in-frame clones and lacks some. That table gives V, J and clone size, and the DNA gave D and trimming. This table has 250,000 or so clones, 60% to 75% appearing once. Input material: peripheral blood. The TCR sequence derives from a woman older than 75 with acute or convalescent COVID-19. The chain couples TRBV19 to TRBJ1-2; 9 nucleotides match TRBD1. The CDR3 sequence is CASRGTGTRGYTF. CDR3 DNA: TGTGCCAGTAGAGGGACAGGGACTCGGGGCTACACCTTC.